This T cell receptor (beta chain) was recorded in a study of T cells in Graves' hyperthyroidism and ophthalmopathy. The cohort's ophthalmopathy patients, a group with duration under 3 months, had a Clinical Activity Score of at least 3 and a NOSPECS grade of at least 4. Not enrolled were patients with uncontrolled infection, other autoimmune disease, pregnancy or lactation. Used for diagnoses were clinical symptoms, serum thyroxine and TRAb, thyroid ultrasound and orbital computed tomography. The germline CDR1 and CDR2 sequences are SGHDN and FVKESK. V lost 5 bases, J lost 5 bases, and 5 bases stayed unmatched. The CDR3 loop spans 15 amino acids. Amplification of TCR beta CDR3 regions was performed using RNA transcripts as template. The HTBI primer set was used in a first-round RT-PCR of the TCR CDR3. In TCRdb, the multiplex PCR reads were re-called with MiXCR into one record per CDR3 protein. The table shows around 570,000 distinct CDR3 sequences, with less than 20% occurring only once.

Sequenced sample: blood. The rearrangement joins TRBV14 to TRBJ2-3, with TRBD2 matching 12 bases. This sequence was found in a man aged 35-49 years with Graves' ophthalmopathy. CDR3 bases: TGTGCCAGCAGCAAACTAGCGGGGGGCGGAGATACGCAGTATTTT. Protein product: CASSKLAGGGDTQYF.